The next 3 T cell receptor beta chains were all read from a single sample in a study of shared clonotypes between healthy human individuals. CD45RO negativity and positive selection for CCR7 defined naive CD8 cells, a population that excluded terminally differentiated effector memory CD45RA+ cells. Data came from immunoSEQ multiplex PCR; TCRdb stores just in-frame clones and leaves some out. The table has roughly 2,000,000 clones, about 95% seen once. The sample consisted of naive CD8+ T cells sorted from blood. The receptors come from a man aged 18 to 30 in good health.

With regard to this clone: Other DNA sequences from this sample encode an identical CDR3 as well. CDR3 amino acids: CASSLEGYEQYF. CDR3 nucleotides: TGTGCCAGCAGCTTGGAGGGATACGAGCAGTACTTC. The gene calls are TRBV5-6 and TRBJ2-7; D gene unclear. There are 12 residues in the CDR3. Per the germline V gene, CDR1 is SGHDT and CDR2 is YYEEEE. Trimming stripped 0 bases from V and 4 bases from J, with 5 bases between.

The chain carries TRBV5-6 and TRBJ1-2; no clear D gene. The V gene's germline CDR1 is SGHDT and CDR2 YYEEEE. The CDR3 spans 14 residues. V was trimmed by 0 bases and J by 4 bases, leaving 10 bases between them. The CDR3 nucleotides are TGTGCCAGCAGCTTGGCCGGCAGTACCTATGGCTACACCTTC. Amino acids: CASSLAGSTYGYTF.

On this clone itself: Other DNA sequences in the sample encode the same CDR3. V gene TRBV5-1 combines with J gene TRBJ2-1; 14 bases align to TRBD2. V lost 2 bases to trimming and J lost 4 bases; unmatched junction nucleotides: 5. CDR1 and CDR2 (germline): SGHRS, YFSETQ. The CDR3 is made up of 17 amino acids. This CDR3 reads CASSLRLAGGSYNEQFF. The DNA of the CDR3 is TGCGCCAGCAGCTTACGACTAGCGGGGGGGTCATACAATGAGCAGTTCTTC. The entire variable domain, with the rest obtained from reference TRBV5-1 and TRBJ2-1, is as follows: KAGVTQTPRYLIKTRGQQVTLSCSPISGHRSVSWYQQTPGQGLQFLFEYFSETQRNKGNFPGRFSGRQFSNSRSEMNVSTLELGDSALYLCASSLRLAGGSYNEQFFGPGTRLTVL.